This section outlines one T cell receptor beta chain sequence together with its context. Other DNA sequences in this specimen translate into the identical CDR3. V lost 0 bases and J lost 1; bases outside the gene matches: 0. This CDR3 spans 14 amino acids. The germline gives CDR1 SGHRS, CDR2 YFSETQ. Per the original methods: Amplifying reference gene primers gave estimates of nucleated cell counts. The repertoire was sequenced with immunoSEQ multiplex PCR; TCRdb's copy has only in-frame clones and lacks some. The V and J calls and clone size are taken from that table; D and trimming were inferred from the DNA. The repertoire holds about 180,000 clones, with around 83% as singletons. The data stem from a study of blood T cell repertoires in COVID-19. Study as a whole: Researchers got acute and convalescent COVID-19 samples from the United States, Italy and Spain. T cells, B-cell-depleted T cells, or PBMCs provided the cDNA or gDNA that served as material.

The rearrangement links TRBV5-1 to TRBJ1-2, with 7 bases fitting TRBD1. The sequenced material came from peripheral blood. The clonotype was recovered from a woman in her 30s with active or convalescent COVID-19. The CDR3 coding sequence is TGCGCCAGCAGCTTGGGGGACAGTAACTATGGCTACACCTTC. This encodes CASSLGDSNYGYTF. Full variable domain (missing parts from reference TRBV5-1 and TRBJ1-2): KAGVTQTPRYLIKTRGQQVTLSCSPISGHRSVSWYQQTPGQGLQFLFEYFSETQRNKGNFPGRFSGRQFSNSRSEMNVSTLELGDSALYLCASSLGDSNYGYTFGSGTRLTVV.